This T cell receptor (beta chain) was sequenced for a study of stem cell transplantation in POMP-related autoinflammatory disease. TCRdb's table, derived via immunoSEQ multiplex PCR, lists solely in-frame clones and lacks some. The profile shows some 68,000 clones, approximately 91% of them singletons. This clone appeared once. The material sequenced was CD4+ T cells from PBMCs, taken after stem cell transplantation. The receptor was isolated from a human patient with POMP-related autoinflammation and immune dysregulation (PRAID). Some of the T cells may derive from the graft donor.

This CDR3 is CASSQAGGTEAFF. DNA for the CDR3: TGTGCCAGCAGCCAAGCGGGTGGGACTGAAGCTTTCTTT. This chain connects TRBV3-1 (or the pseudogene TRBV3-2) to TRBJ1-1; D is unclear. V dropped 1 base and J dropped 5 bases, with 8 bases sitting between them. The CDR3 contains 13 residues. Looked up from germline, CDR1 is LGHDT and CDR2 is YNNKEL (reference sequence).